The 10 T cell receptor beta chains below all came from one sample that was sequenced in a study of blood T cell repertoires in COVID-19. Measured with immunoSEQ multiplex PCR; TCRdb has only the in-frame clones, and not every one. The data show roughly 330,000 clones, about four fifths seen once. Sequencing input: peripheral blood. The source of these receptors is a woman aged 45-60 years with acute or convalescent COVID-19.

This chain connects TRBV4-2 to TRBJ2-3, with 10 bases matching TRBD2. V gave up 4 bases and J gave up 6 bases; unmatched junction bases: 13. Per the germline V gene, CDR1 is LGHNA and CDR2 is YNFKEQ. The CDR3 covers 17 residues. The DNA for the CDR3 is TGTGCCAGCAGCCCCTCCGCGATAGCGGGAGGAATGGATACGCAGTATTTT. Its translation is CASSPSAIAGGMDTQYF.

The chain joins TRBV24-1 to TRBJ2-1, with 7 positions matching TRBD1. After removal of 5 bases from V and 7 bases from J, the junction contained 7 bases not matched to a gene. The CDR3 has 14 residues. CDR1 KGHDR and CDR2 SFDVKD come from the germline V gene. CDR3 nucleotides: TGTGCCACCAGTGTTTTACAGGGGCGGAATGAGCAGTTCTTC. Protein: CATSVLQGRNEQFF.

The chain combines TRBV2 with TRBJ1-5; no definite D call. The CDR3 is 14 residues long. Trimming cost V 8 bases and J 5 bases, with 16 bases left between them. CDR1 SNHLY and CDR2 FYNNEI come from the germline V gene. The CDR3 coding sequence is TGTGCCAGCGCCGACCTCCAGGATTATCAGCCCCAGCATTTT. Its protein is CASADLQDYQPQHF.

This sequence joins TRBV7-3 and TRBJ2-7, with a weak D call TRBD2 (6 bases). Trimming left V 2 bases short and J 3 bases short, with 14 bases between. Germline loops: CDR1 SGHTA, CDR2 FQGTGA. There are 15 residues in the CDR3. The CDR3 protein is CASSLDGTGGYEQYF. Written as DNA, the CDR3 is TGTGCCAGCAGCTTAGATGGGACTGGAGGCTACGAGCAGTACTTC.

The chain joins TRBV30 to TRBJ2-7, with 7 positions matching TRBD1. The CDR3 spans 13 residues. Germline lookup yields CDR1 GTSNPN and CDR2 SVGIG (reference sequence). After removal of 0 bases from V and 4 bases from J, the junction contained 3 bases not matched to a gene. The CDR3, as DNA: TGTGCCTGGAGTGTTAACAGGGGATACGAGCAGTACTTC. As protein: CAWSVNRGYEQYF.

This clone was seen a handful of times. The genes are TRBV11-2 and TRBJ1-4; D is unclear. The V end lost 2 bases, the J end lost 7 bases, and 5 bases lay between the germline ends. This CDR3 has 12 residues. Germline assignment: CDR1 SGHAT and CDR2 FQNNGV. This CDR3 reads CASSLTSEKLFF. Here the CDR3 DNA reads TGTGCCAGCAGCTTAACATCTGAAAAACTGTTTTTT.

This clone occurred once. The CDR3 region has the DNA TGCGCCAGCAGCTTGGGCGGGGGAGGGATCCAAGAGACCCAGTACTTC. Its translation: CASSLGGGGIQETQYF. The chain has TRBV5-1 and TRBJ2-5; 7 nucleotides agree with TRBD2. The CDR3 is 16 residues long. V lost 0 bases and J lost 1; bases outside the gene matches: 6. CDR1 SGHRS and CDR2 YFSETQ come from the germline V gene.

The gene calls are TRBV27 and TRBJ1-6; maybe TRBD1 (5 bases). The CDR3 is 13 residues long. The germline V and J ends were trimmed by 6 bases and 15 bases, with 18 bases remaining between them. CDR1 and CDR2 from the germline V gene are MNHEY and SMNVEV (reference sequence). The CDR3 reads CASRGGTAPLLHF. The CDR3 DNA sequence: TGTGCCAGCAGAGGAGGGACGGCACCTCTCCTCCACTTT.

The table lists this clone with a count of one. V gene TRBV27 combines with J gene TRBJ2-1; maybe TRBD2 (7 bases). The CDR3 length is 15 residues. CDR1 is MNHEY, CDR2 SMNVEV, per germline (reference sequence). The V end was cut by 4 bases, the J end by 2 bases, with 12 bases between. The DNA for the CDR3 is TGTGCCAGCAGTTCGCGGGGGCCCACCTACAATGAGCAGTTCTTC. Encoded protein: CASSSRGPTYNEQFF.

The J gene is TRBJ2-3, the V gene TRBV5-1, with 12 positions matching TRBD2. The CDR3 loop spans 18 amino acids. Germline CDR1 SGHRS, CDR2 YFSETQ. V lost 0 bases to trimming and J lost 3 bases; unmatched junction nucleotides: 8. As DNA, the CDR3 is TGCGCCAGCAGCTTGGCCCCTAGCGGGGGGGCCGGGACAGATACGCAGTATTTT. It codes for CASSLAPSGGAGTDTQYF.